Below are 14 T cell receptor beta chains sequenced from a single sample in a study of blood T cell repertoires in COVID-19. The protocol was immunoSEQ multiplex PCR, while the TCRdb copy is restricted to in-frame clones and leaves out a portion. Of some 70,000 clones listed, around 87% are singletons. The sample consisted of peripheral blood. These receptors were obtained from a man aged 40-49 years with COVID-19, enrolled during active disease.

This clone was counted once. This chain connects TRBV28 to TRBJ2-3, with 14 bases fitting TRBD2. With 6 bases clipped from V and 3 bases from J, the junction kept 8 bases outside the gene matches. Germline CDR1 and CDR2: MDHEN and SYDVKM. The CDR3 extends over 17 amino acids. Written as DNA, the CDR3 is TGTGCCAGCAGCCCCGCGGGACTAGCGGGGGATACAGATACGCAGTATTTT. Its translation is CASSPAGLAGDTDTQYF.

The table lists this clone with a few counts. This chain connects TRBV11-2 to TRBJ1-1; 8 bases are a match to TRBD1. The J segment lost 3 bases and the V segment lost 1 base, leaving 7 bases of the junction unmatched. The CDR3 totals 16 residues. CDR1 and CDR2 (germline): SGHAT, FQNNGV. This chain's CDR3 is CASSLGQGYRHTEAFF. The CDR3 DNA sequence: TGTGCCAGCAGCTTAGGACAGGGGTATCGACACACTGAAGCTTTCTTT.

This chain uses TRBV9 with TRBJ1-3; possible D gene TRBD1, 5 bases. CDR3 length: 17 residues. V was cut by 3 bases and J by 7 bases, with 23 bases left in between. Germline CDR1 is SGDLS and CDR2 is YYNGEE. CDR3 protein: CASSAGGVSANRNTIYF. CDR3 DNA sequence: TGTGCCAGCAGCGCAGGAGGGGTTTCGGCTAACAGGAACACCATATATTTT. The full variable domain, its missing parts supplied by reference TRBV9 and TRBJ1-3, is DSGVTQTPKHLITATGQRVTLRCSPRSGDLSVYWYQQSLDQGLQFLIQYYNGEERAKGNILERFSAQQFPDLHSELNLSSLELGDSALYFCASSAGGVSANRNTIYFGEGSWLTVV.

J is TRBJ1-6 and V is TRBV6-5; no reliable D call. The V end was cut by 5 bases, the J end by 4 bases, with 6 bases between. This CDR3 is built from 13 residues. Germline values: CDR1 MNHEY, CDR2 SVGAGI. The CDR3 DNA reads TGTGCCAGCAGTACAGAGTATAATTCACCCCTCCACTTT. Its translation: CASSTEYNSPLHF.

The chain uses TRBV30 and TRBJ1-5; D gene ambiguous. Trimming took 0 bases from V and 0 from J, leaving 12 bases between them. The CDR3 runs to 16 residues. CDR1 is GTSNPN and CDR2 is SVGIG in the germline V gene (reference sequence). CDR3 in amino acids: CAWSVKQYDSNQPQHF. Written as DNA, the CDR3 is TGTGCCTGGAGTGTAAAACAGTATGATAGCAATCAGCCCCAGCATTTT.

The chain links TRBV2 to TRBJ2-1, with D unresolved. Germline CDR1 and CDR2: SNHLY and FYNNEI. The CDR3 totals 14 residues. V lost 8 bases and J lost 6, with 17 bases in between. CDR3 in amino acids: CASANSGSFNEQFF. CDR3 DNA sequence: TGTGCCAGCGCCAACTCGGGTTCTTTCAATGAGCAGTTCTTC. Drawing the rest from reference TRBV2 and TRBJ2-1, the complete variable domain is EPEVTQTPSHQVTQMGQEVILRCVPISNHLYFYWYRQILGQKVEFLVSFYNNEISEKSEIFDDQFSVERPDGSNFTLKIRSTKLEDSAMYFCASANSGSFNEQFFGPGTRLTVL.

V and J are TRBV5-1 and TRBJ1-2; D is possibly TRBD1 (6 bases). CDR1 is SGHRS and CDR2 is YFSETQ in the germline V gene. V gave up 2 bases and J gave up 0 bases, with 11 bases separating them. The CDR3 totals 15 residues. The DNA for the CDR3 is TGCGCCAGCAGCTTAAACAGGGATGCTAACTATGGCTACACCTTC. Encoded protein: CASSLNRDANYGYTF.

The chain combines TRBV6-6 with TRBJ1-2; D might be TRBD1 (5 bases). Trimming removed 8 bases from V and 8 bases from J, with 18 bases in between. Germline values: CDR1 MNHNY, CDR2 SVGAGI (reference sequence). The CDR3 is 13 amino acids. The CDR3 reads CASSQWGVSGYTF. Written as DNA, the CDR3 is TGTGCCAGCTCCCAATGGGGGGTCAGCGGCTACACCTTC.

This chain joins TRBV28 and TRBJ2-2, with a possible D match to TRBD1 (6 bases). Trimming stripped 6 bases from V and 16 bases from J, with 18 bases between. Per the germline V gene, CDR1 is MDHEN and CDR2 is SYDVKM. The CDR3 loop spans 12 amino acids. CDR3 DNA: TGTGCCAGCAGCCAGGGGACAACGAGGGAGTTTTTT. Translating gives CASSQGTTREFF.

The chain links TRBV19 to TRBJ2-3; TRBD2 matches at 8 bases. The germline CDR1 and CDR2 sequences are LNHDA and SQIVND (reference sequence). The CDR3 runs 15 residues. Trimming removed 5 bases from V and 6 bases from J; junction bases left unmatched: 10. Here the CDR3 reads CASSRLGGAPDTQYF. CDR3 sequence (DNA): TGTGCCAGTAGTCGGCTCGGGGGGGCCCCCGATACGCAGTATTTT. Using reference TRBV19 and TRBJ2-3 for the parts outside the CDR3, the full variable domain is DGGITQSPKYLFRKEGQNVTLSCEQNLNHDAMYWYRQDPGQGLRLIYYSQIVNDFQKGDIAEGYSVSREKKESFPLTVTSAQKNPTAFYLCASSRLGGAPDTQYFGPGTRLTVL.

The chain uses TRBV30 and TRBJ1-5, with D perhaps TRBD1 (5 bases). This CDR3 spans 14 amino acids. Looked up from germline, CDR1 is GTSNPN and CDR2 is SVGIG (reference sequence). The V end lost 2 bases, the J end lost 3 bases, and 11 bases lay between the germline ends. The CDR3 protein is CAWSSAGINQPQHF. The CDR3 coding sequence is TGTGCCTGGAGTTCCGCAGGGATCAATCAGCCCCAGCATTTT. The full variable domain, with the rest looked up from reference TRBV30 and TRBJ1-5, is SQTIHQWPATLVQPVGSPLSLECTVEGTSNPNLYWYRQAAGRGLQLLFYSVGIGQISSEVPQNLSASRPQDRQFILSSKKLLLSDSGFYLCAWSSAGINQPQHFGDGTRLSIL.

The chain employs TRBV19 and TRBJ2-1, with TRBD1 matching over 10 bases. This CDR3 is built from 14 residues. Trimming cost V 6 bases and J 9 bases; bases outside gene matches: 8. Germline V gives CDR1 LNHDA, CDR2 SQIVND (reference sequence). The CDR3 sequence is CASRTGQGWSEQFF. CDR3 bases: TGTGCCAGTAGGACGGGACAGGGGTGGAGTGAGCAGTTCTTC.

V gene TRBV4-2 combines with J gene TRBJ1-5, with D possibly being TRBD1 (6 bases). Germline values: CDR1 LGHNA, CDR2 YNFKEQ. V lost 3 bases to trimming and J lost 5 bases, with 14 bases between them. This CDR3 is 15 amino acids long. This CDR3 reads CASSQKWDIDQPQHF. The CDR3, as DNA: TGTGCCAGCAGCCAGAAGTGGGACATTGATCAGCCCCAGCATTTT.

CDR3 in amino acids: CASSLARGLSEQYF. DNA for the CDR3: TGCGCCAGCAGCTTGGCCAGGGGGCTCAGCGAGCAGTACTTC. This chain links TRBV5-1 with TRBJ2-7; TRBD1 aligns across 8 bases. Germline V gene sequence: CDR1 SGHRS, CDR2 YFSETQ. V shed 0 bases, J shed 6 bases, and the junction held 5 bases outside the gene matches. This CDR3 has 14 amino acids.